The sequence of this T cell receptor (beta chain) was determined in a study of blood T cell repertoires in COVID-19. Study summary: Whether acute or convalescent, the COVID-19 samples came from the United States, Italy and Spain. Nucleic acid was either cDNA or gDNA, and it came from T cells, B-cell-depleted T cells, or PBMCs.

The germline V gene has CDR1 KGHSH and CDR2 LQKENI. V lost 4 bases, J lost 1 base, and 10 bases lay in between. The CDR3 has 15 residues. In the source study's methods: Amplified reference gene primers provided the basis for estimating nucleated cell counts. Clones were read by immunoSEQ multiplex PCR, and TCRdb kept only the in-frame ones, dropping some. V and J calls and clone size follow that table, whereas D and trimming were derived from the DNA. Found here are roughly 36,000 clones, around 87% of them singletons; the top ten hold about 9.5%. The TCR comes from an elderly man with active COVID-19. Input material: peripheral blood. The chain carries TRBV18 and TRBJ2-2, with TRBD1 as a possible D gene (6 bases). DNA of the CDR3: TGTGCCAGCTCACTTAAACAGGGGAACACCGGGGAGCTGTTTTTT. Protein sequence: CASSLKQGNTGELFF.